Shown below are 27 T cell receptor beta chains from a single sample sequenced in a study of naive and memory T cell subsets. Treatment reported: skin biopsy from PPD injection site in Mantoux-positive individual. A UMI-containing oligonucleotide was joined by 3' ligation to the TCR cDNA template. Ligated cDNA underwent four rounds of PCR with nested alpha and beta constant region primers and SP2. TCRdb processed the UMI-ligation and nested PCR reads anew with MiXCR; each CDR3 protein has one entry. The sample lists under 25,000 distinct CDR3 sequences; around 6% were seen once. The source was skin, collected from a tuberculin skin test site. The receptors shown here come from an adult in good health.

The table lists this clonotype with a count of one. The chain has TRBV29-1 and TRBJ2-5, with 7 bases fitting TRBD2. The CDR3 covers 10 residues. Germline V CDR1 and CDR2: SQVTM, ANQGSEA. Losses at the gene ends were 7 bases for V and 5 bases for J; bases not matched to a gene: 1. CDR3 nucleotide sequence: TGCAGCGCCGGGGGGGAGACCCAGTACTTC. It specifies CSAGGETQYF.

The chain has TRBV4-3 and TRBJ2-3; maybe TRBD1 (6 bases). The V and J ends lost 0 bases and 6 bases respectively, with 13 bases between them. This CDR3 has 15 residues. Germline V gives CDR1 LGHNA, CDR2 YSLEER. CDR3 in amino acids: CASSQDAPTGDTQYF. CDR3 coding DNA: TGCGCCAGCAGCCAAGATGCCCCCACAGGGGATACGCAGTATTTT.

Many counts were recorded for this clonotype. The chain carries TRBV6-2 or TRBV6-3 and TRBJ2-3; the match to TRBD2 covers 12 bases. The CDR3 has 16 residues. Germline V gives CDR1 MNHEY, CDR2 SVGEGT. After removal of 6 bases from V and 6 bases from J, the junction contained 10 bases not matched to a gene. The CDR3 nucleotides are TGTGCCAGCAGCCGACTAGCGGGAGCCCGGTCCGATACGCAGTATTTT. Amino acid sequence: CASSRLAGARSDTQYF.

The sample holds many counts of this clonotype. The junction departs from germline at one end; a sequencing error may be responsible. The V and J genes are TRBV29-1 and TRBJ2-1; 11 nucleotides line up with TRBD2. CDR1 and CDR2 from the germline V gene are SQVTM and ANQGSEA. There are 15 residues in the CDR3. The CDR3 DNA is TGCAGCGTTACTGGGGGGACTAGCGGCCAGGGGGAGCTGTTCTTC. This sequence encodes CSVTGGTSGQGELFF.

This clonotype showed up many times. The V and J genes are TRBV3-1 and TRBJ2-1; no firm D call. Germline V gives CDR1 LGHDT, CDR2 YNNKEL (reference sequence). The V and J ends lost 5 bases and 0 bases respectively, with 11 bases between them. The CDR3 consists of 15 residues. The DNA for the CDR3 is TGTGCCAGCAGCAGGAGTTTAGGCTCCTACAATGAGCAGTTCTTC. Protein sequence: CASSRSLGSYNEQFF.

In its sample, this clonotype was seen a few times. The chain links TRBV4-1 to TRBJ2-4, with 9 bases aligning to TRBD1. Germline assignment: CDR1 MGHRA and CDR2 YSYEKL. V gave up 1 base and J gave up 2 bases; unmatched junction bases: 6. This CDR3 comprises 17 residues. The CDR3 nucleotides read TGCGCCAGCAGCCAAGTGGGACAGGGAGTTTCCAAAAACATTCAGTACTTC. This gives the protein CASSQVGQGVSKNIQYF.

This clonotype occurred many times. J is TRBJ2-7 and V is TRBV12-3 or TRBV12-4; D is unresolved. The CDR3 sequence is 11 residues long. The germline V and J ends were trimmed by 1 base and 4 bases, with 2 bases remaining between them. CDR3 amino acids: CASSLGYEQYF. The CDR3 DNA reads as TGTGCCAGCAGTTTAGGGTACGAGCAGTACTTC.

This clonotype came up many times. This chain joins TRBV20-1 and TRBJ2-2; D remains ambiguous. The V end was cut by 5 bases, the J end by 4 bases, with 17 bases between. This CDR3 comprises 15 residues. Germline CDR1 reads DFQATT; CDR2 reads SNEGSKA (reference sequence). As DNA, the CDR3 is TGCAGTGCTTTGACGGTAATCGGTGGCACCGGGGAGCTGTTTTTT. This codes for CSALTVIGGTGELFF.

This clonotype has only a few counts. The chain is built from TRBV6-5 and TRBJ2-1; 8 bases are shared with TRBD1. The J segment lost 10 bases and the V segment lost 4 bases, leaving 12 bases of the junction unmatched. The CDR3 has 15 residues. Germline CDR1 and CDR2: MNHEY and SVGAGI. Here the CDR3 DNA reads TGTGCCAGCAGTTTACTCCTCTCAGGGGGCGGGGAGCAGTTCTTC. Amino acid sequence: CASSLLLSGGGEQFF.

V is TRBV20-1 and J is TRBJ2-5; TRBD2 matches at 8 bases. Trimming took 5 bases from V and 5 from J; bases not matched to a gene: 13. Germline CDR1 is DFQATT and CDR2 is SNEGSKA (reference sequence). The CDR3 extends over 15 amino acids. The CDR3 spells CSAPLSGRADETQYF. CDR3 DNA: TGCAGTGCTCCCCTCTCCGGGAGGGCCGATGAGACCCAGTACTTC.

This clonotype was counted ten times or more. The chain links TRBV30 to TRBJ2-7, with 10 bases aligning to TRBD2. Germline CDR1 reads GTSNPN; CDR2 reads SVGIG (reference sequence). With V trimmed by 5 bases and J by 7 bases, 17 bases remained unmatched. The CDR3 runs to 16 residues. CDR3 protein: CAWAGTSANGVNEQYF. The DNA of the CDR3 is TGTGCCTGGGCCGGGACTAGCGCTAACGGAGTGAATGAGCAGTACTTC.

The chain has TRBV20-1 and TRBJ2-3, with D possibly TRBD1 on 5 matching bases. CDR1 DFQATT and CDR2 SNEGSKA come from the germline V gene (reference sequence). The V gene lost 0 bases and the J gene lost 5 bases, with 9 bases spanning the gap. The CDR3 covers 13 residues. The CDR3 DNA sequence: TGCAGTGCTAGAGATCCAAGGGGAGATACGCAGTATTTT. Its translation is CSARDPRGDTQYF.

Ten or more counts support this clonotype. This chain connects TRBV20-1 to TRBJ1-5; possible D gene TRBD1, 5 bases. The CDR3 consists of 18 residues. Germline V gives CDR1 DFQATT, CDR2 SNEGSKA (reference sequence). The V end lost 3 bases, the J end lost 0 bases, and 21 bases lay between the germline ends. The CDR3 nucleotides read TGCAGTGCTAGCTTACTTTCCGGGACCGTTTATAGCAATCAGCCCCAGCATTTT. Its protein product is CSASLLSGTVYSNQPQHF.

This clonotype was picked up many times. The chain joins TRBV3-1 to TRBJ2-5; D not certain. The CDR3 spans 13 residues. Germline CDR1 and CDR2: LGHDT and YNNKEL (reference sequence). V was pared by 4 bases and J by 4 bases, with 10 bases between. The DNA of the CDR3 is TGTGCCAGCAGCCCCAGCCTGCTAGAGACCCAGTACTTC. It translates to CASSPSLLETQYF.

There are many counts of this clonotype. The chain combines TRBV12-3 or TRBV12-4 with TRBJ2-1, with TRBD2 as a possible D gene (7 bases). The CDR3 has 12 amino acids. Trimming took 8 bases from V and 15 from J, leaving 20 bases between them. DNA of the CDR3: TGTGCCAGCCAACAGGGCGCGGGAGCACTGTTCTTC. The encoded protein is CASQQGAGALFF.

In its sample, this clonotype was seen a few times. The chain recombines TRBV12-3 or TRBV12-4 with TRBJ1-1; no clear D gene. The CDR3 spans 15 residues. Trimming stripped 5 bases from V and 0 bases from J, with 13 bases between. The DNA for the CDR3 is TGTGCCAGCAGTCCCCCGGGCAGATTGAACACTGAAGCTTTCTTT. Its protein is CASSPPGRLNTEAFF.

This clonotype has ten or more counts. The rearrangement joins TRBV27 to TRBJ1-1; D ambiguous. The V end lost 6 bases, the J end lost 1 base, and 6 bases lay between the germline ends. Germline V gene lookup returns CDR1 MNHEY and CDR2 SMNVEV (reference sequence). The CDR3 spans 12 residues. The DNA for the CDR3 is TGTGCCAGCAGAACGGCGAACACTGAAGCTTTCTTT. It specifies CASRTANTEAFF.

This clonotype has only a few counts. This sequence joins TRBV7-9 and TRBJ2-1, with TRBD2 matching 10 bases. Germline V lookup: CDR1 SEHNR, CDR2 FQNEAQ (reference sequence). Trimming cost V 1 base and J 6 bases; bases outside gene matches: 3. CDR3 length: 15 amino acids. Here the CDR3 DNA reads TGTGCCAGCAGCTTAGAAGCGGGAGGGGGCAATGAGCAGTTCTTC. Its protein is CASSLEAGGGNEQFF.

The chain has TRBV30 and TRBJ2-4, with D possibly matching TRBD1 (6 bases). V was shortened by 1 base and J by 0 bases, with 10 bases between the two germline ends. The germline CDR1 and CDR2 sequences are GTSNPN and SVGIG (reference sequence). This CDR3 is 15 amino acids long. The DNA of the CDR3 is TGTGCCTGGAGTGAGGGGGTTTTAGCCAAAAACATTCAGTACTTC. As protein: CAWSEGVLAKNIQYF.

This clonotype has a handful of counts. This chain links TRBV9 with TRBJ1-1; the D gene is possibly TRBD1 (5 bases). V was clipped by 0 bases and J by 0 bases, with 15 bases between them. CDR1 and CDR2 (germline): SGDLS, YYNGEE. The CDR3 loop spans 17 amino acids. The CDR3 DNA is TGTGCCAGCAGCGTAGCTTACGCCGCGGGGCTGAACACTGAAGCTTTCTTT. This encodes CASSVAYAAGLNTEAFF.

This clonotype was recorded many times. This chain joins TRBV7-2 and TRBJ2-3; 12 bases align to TRBD2. CDR3 length: 19 residues. The trim removed 3 bases at V and 0 bases at J, leaving 10 bases unmatched. The germline CDR1 and CDR2 sequences are SGHTA and FQGNSA. CDR3 sequence (DNA): TGTGCCAGCAGCTTTAAGACTAGCGGGGGCCCCTCTAGCACAGATACGCAGTATTTT. Amino acid sequence: CASSFKTSGGPSSTDTQYF.

This clonotype was seen a few times. V usage is TRBV6-6 and J usage is TRBJ2-3; D unresolved. The CDR3 has 14 residues. Trimming left V 5 bases short and J 3 bases short, with 12 bases between. CDR1 is MNHNY, CDR2 SVGAGI, per germline (reference sequence). CDR3 sequence (DNA): TGTGCCAGCAGTCAAACCTCCGGGACAGATACGCAGTATTTT. As protein: CASSQTSGTDTQYF.

This clonotype was seen many times. The V call is TRBV5-6, the J call TRBJ2-1, with 7 bases fitting TRBD1. Germline V lookup: CDR1 SGHDT, CDR2 YYEEEE. CDR3 length: 15 residues. V shed 0 bases and J 5 bases; nucleotides not matched to a gene: 5. Written as DNA, the CDR3 is TGTGCCAGCAGCTTGGCCGGACAGGTGAACAATGAGCAGTTCTTC. It encodes CASSLAGQVNNEQFF.

At least ten counts were recorded for this clonotype. The chain is built from TRBV27 and TRBJ2-1; TRBD2 matches at 12 bases. Looked up from germline, CDR1 is MNHEY and CDR2 is SMNVEV (reference sequence). The CDR3 runs to 12 residues. The V segment lost 4 bases and the J segment 14 bases; nucleotides outside the gene matches: 3. CDR3 DNA: TGTGCCAGCAGTTGGACTAGCGGGAACGAGTTCTTC. Protein product: CASSWTSGNEFF.

This clonotype was recorded at least ten times. Its ends do not fully match the called genes, so a read error is possible. The chain uses TRBV7-2 and TRBJ2-1, with D unresolved. Germline V gene lookup returns CDR1 SGHTA and CDR2 FQGNSA. The CDR3 consists of 14 residues. For the CDR3, the DNA is TGTGCCAGCAGCTTAGGCCTCCCCCCGGACGAGCTGTTCTTC. This translates into CASSLGLPPDELFF.

This clonotype has only a few counts. This chain connects TRBV20-1 to TRBJ2-1; 10 bases agree with TRBD2. Germline lookup yields CDR1 DFQATT and CDR2 SNEGSKA (reference sequence). The CDR3 contains 13 residues. The CDR3 reads CATAGGTYNEQFF. In nucleotides, the CDR3 is TGCGCTACAGCGGGAGGGACTTACAATGAGCAGTTCTTC.

J is TRBJ2-1 and V is TRBV29-1; D may be TRBD2 (6 bases). The length of the CDR3 is 13 residues. Trimming took off 2 bases at V and 3 bases at J, with 8 bases between the two ends. Germline V CDR1 and CDR2: SQVTM, ANQGSEA. CDR3 in amino acids: CSVEISGYNEQFF. CDR3 coding DNA: TGCAGCGTTGAAATTAGCGGCTACAATGAGCAGTTCTTC.